This T cell receptor (beta chain) was found in a study of identical twins. Germline V gene sequence: CDR1 MGHRA, CDR2 YSYEKL. There are 13 residues in the CDR3. The V end was cut by 3 bases, the J end by 3 bases, with 8 bases between. TCRdb passed the 5' RACE reads through MiXCR, listing each CDR3 protein once. The sample holds nearly 650,000 distinct CDR3 sequences, about 7.6% seen once. This clonotype was seen ten or more times. This same sample was also taken into another study, of yellow fever vaccine responses in identical twins.

Sequenced sample: PBMCs. V is TRBV4-1 and J is TRBJ1-2; D might be TRBD1 (5 bases). This sequence originates from a woman aged 18-29 years in good health. The chain's CDR3 is CASSQSGDYGYTF. The CDR3 DNA is TGCGCCAGCAGCCAGTCGGGGGACTATGGCTACACCTTC.